The next 7 T cell receptor beta chains were all read from a single sample in a study of CD8 T cells in Susac syndrome. Reverse transcription of 0.5 to 1 ug RNA was performed with random hexamers. Each CDR3 protein is one row after TCRdb ran MiXCR on the immunoSEQ multiplex PCR reads. The sample contains over 300,000 distinct CDR3 sequences, about 92% of which appear only once. Sample: CD4+ T cells from PBMCs. The source is a human donor with multiple sclerosis.

This chain links TRBV27 with TRBJ2-6; TRBD2 matches 7 bases. The CDR3 runs to 15 residues. Germline V gene lookup returns CDR1 MNHEY and CDR2 SMNVEV (reference sequence). The ends lost 4 bases at V and 3 bases at J; junction bases unmatched: 3. CDR3 sequence (DNA): TGTGCCAGCAGTTATGGGGGGGTTGGGGCCAACGTCCTGACTTTC. Translation: CASSYGGVGANVLTF.

CDR3 amino acids: CASSYRPGRREGGPKNIQYF. CDR3 DNA: TGTGCCAGCAGTTACCGTCCGGGACGCCGGGAGGGCGGTCCCAAAAACATTCAGTACTTC. The genes are TRBV6-2 or TRBV6-3 and TRBJ2-4; 8 bases are shared with TRBD2. CDR3 length: 20 amino acids. Germline trimming cut 2 bases from V and 2 bases from J; bases unmatched to any gene: 17. CDR1 and CDR2 from the germline V gene are MNHEY and SVGEGT.

The chain carries TRBV24-1 and TRBJ2-3; perhaps TRBD1 as D (6 bases). The V gene's germline CDR1 is KGHDR and CDR2 SFDVKD. V was shortened by 4 bases and J by 6 bases, with 13 bases between the two germline ends. The CDR3 has 14 amino acids. CDR3 nucleotides: TGTGCCACCAGTGACCAAACAGGGACCGATACGCAGTATTTT. It codes for CATSDQTGTDTQYF.

The chain combines TRBV12-5 with TRBJ2-1; TRBD2 aligns across 7 bases. With V trimmed by 3 bases and J by 7 bases, 3 bases remained unmatched. CDR1 is LGHNT, CDR2 FRNRAP, per germline. The CDR3 consists of 13 residues. The CDR3 DNA reads TGTGCTAGTGGTTTCAGACTAGCAAATGAGCAGTTCTTC. Translation: CASGFRLANEQFF.

CDR3 DNA: TGTGCCAGCAGCTTAGCTCGGACTATGAATGAGCAGTTCTTC. The encoded protein is CASSLARTMNEQFF. The rearrangement links TRBV7-8 to TRBJ2-1; TRBD2 might be the D (6 bases). V was cut by 0 bases and J by 7 bases, with 10 bases left in between. Germline-derived CDR1 and CDR2 are SGHVS and FQNEAQ. The CDR3 covers 14 residues.

The gene calls are TRBV7-2 and TRBJ2-7; D gene uncertain. Germline-derived CDR1 and CDR2 are SGHTA and FQGNSA. V was shortened by 6 bases and J by 4 bases, with 19 bases between the two germline ends. The CDR3 is made up of 15 amino acids. The CDR3 protein is CASSPNSGPAYEQYF. CDR3 nucleotide sequence: TGTGCCAGCAGTCCGAATTCAGGCCCTGCGTACGAGCAGTACTTC. The full variable domain, its missing parts supplied by reference TRBV7-2 and TRBJ2-7, is GAGVSQSPSNKVTEKGKDVELRCDPISGHTALYWYRQSLGQGLEFLIYFQGNSAPDKSGLPSDRFSAERTGGSVSTLTIQRTQQEDSAVYLCASSPNSGPAYEQYFGPGTRLTVT.

V gene TRBV4-2 combines with J gene TRBJ2-7; the D is unclear. The CDR3 spans 16 residues. The germline V and J ends were trimmed by 3 bases and 1 base, with 16 bases remaining between them. CDR1 and CDR2 (germline): LGHNA, YNFKEQ. The CDR3 DNA reads TGTGCCAGCAGCCACACCGACGGCAGAGAGTCCTACGAGCAGTACTTC. Encoded protein: CASSHTDGRESYEQYF.